This T cell receptor (beta chain) derives from a study of T cell responses to AZD1222 COVID-19 vaccine. The CDR3 consists of 20 residues. Trimming cost V 2 bases and J 0 bases, with 25 bases left between them. Looked up from germline, CDR1 is MDHEN and CDR2 is SYDVKM. Sequenced by immunoSEQ multiplex PCR; TCRdb stores in-frame clones only, minus some. The table records over 100,000 clones, roughly 88% of them present only once. The V call is TRBV28, the J call TRBJ1-1, with D perhaps TRBD1 (6 bases). The clonotype comes from an adult in good health. Specimen: peripheral blood, collected on day 0 of AZD1222 vaccination. The CDR3 nucleotides read TGTGCCAGCAGTTTAGTGGGGGGCCGACTGCCCGGACGGATGAACACTGAAGCTTTCTTT. The encoded protein is CASSLVGGRLPGRMNTEAFF.